The present entry profiles one T cell receptor beta chain with its context. These data are taken from a study of Ad26.COV2.S vaccination and SARS-CoV-2 variants. Clones were sequenced by immunoSEQ multiplex PCR, and TCRdb holds only the in-frame ones, with some missing. The table lists approximately 410,000 clones, over 75% of them singletons. The treatment here: about 20 received Ad26.COV2.S at low or high dose, single or two shots; roughly five received placebo; per-sample allocation not given. Sampling took place 63 days after the first vaccine or placebo injection. The sample in question was peripheral blood, obtained in a trial of Ad26.COV2.S vaccine versus placebo. This clonotype was obtained from a person aged 18-60 years who received the Ad26.COV2.S COVID-19 vaccine or a placebo.

The CDR3 here is CASSLGTGENTGELFF. For the CDR3, the DNA is TGCGCCAGCAGCTTAGGGACAGGGGAGAACACCGGGGAGCTGTTTTTT. The genes are TRBV5-1 and TRBJ2-2; 10 bases map to TRBD1. Germline V gene data show CDR1 as SGHRS and CDR2 as YFSETQ. The CDR3 is made up of 16 amino acids. Trimming cost V 2 bases and J 1 base; bases outside gene matches: 2. Using reference TRBV5-1 and TRBJ2-2 for the parts outside the CDR3, the full variable domain is KAGVTQTPRYLIKTRGQQVTLSCSPISGHRSVSWYQQTPGQGLQFLFEYFSETQRNKGNFPGRFSGRQFSNSRSEMNVSTLELGDSALYLCASSLGTGENTGELFFGEGSRLTVL.